This passage covers 29 T cell receptor beta chains from one sample sequenced in a study of radiation and T cells in renal cell carcinoma. The table came from immunoSEQ multiplex PCR; TCRdb's copy has only in-frame clones and leaves some out. The table records about 77,000 clones, less than 85% of them present only once. As for time point: blood 4 weeks post-SBRT, at nephrectomy. Stated treatment: 15 Gy SBRT to primary tumor, nephrectomy 4 weeks later. This specimen consisted of blood, obtained from a patient whose treatment included radiotherapy and nephrectomy. These receptors were obtained from a woman in her sixties with renal cell carcinoma.

About this clone itself: The germline gene is not matched at one end of the junction; a read error may be the cause. The chain is built from TRBV5-1 and TRBJ1-2; D may be TRBD1 (5 bases). The CDR3 loop spans 15 amino acids. Germline values: CDR1 SGHRS, CDR2 YFSETQ. The CDR3 sequence: CASSLGVGPSYGYTF. The CDR3 DNA follows: TGTGCCAGCAGCTTGGGCGTGGGGCCTAGCTATGGCTACACCTTC.

This clone came up a few times. This chain uses TRBV5-5 with TRBJ1-5; D remains ambiguous. CDR1 SGHKS and CDR2 YYEKEE come from the germline V gene (reference sequence). The CDR3 sequence is 15 residues long. V dropped 0 bases and J dropped 0 bases, with 7 bases sitting between them. CDR3 in DNA: TGTGCCAGCAGCTTGGTTGAACATAGCAATCAGCCCCAGCATTTT. This translates into CASSLVEHSNQPQHF.

The CDR3 coding sequence is TGTGCCAGCAGTGCCGCAGGGGGGGATACGCAGTATTTT. It encodes CASSAAGGDTQYF. The rearrangement joins TRBV28 to TRBJ2-3; a weak D match, TRBD1 (7 bases). The V gene's germline CDR1 is MDHEN and CDR2 SYDVKM. This CDR3 comprises 13 residues. Deletions cut 5 bases from V and 6 bases from J, with 12 bases between.

The V call is TRBV19, the J call TRBJ1-1; D might be TRBD1 (5 bases). V lost 4 bases, J lost 5 bases, and 14 bases lay in between. From germline, CDR1 is LNHDA and CDR2 SQIVND (reference sequence). CDR3 length: 14 residues. The CDR3 region is CASSTHRWGTEAFF. As DNA, the CDR3 is TGTGCCAGTAGTACCCACAGGTGGGGGACTGAAGCTTTCTTT.

V is TRBV28 and J is TRBJ1-5; the match to TRBD1 covers 9 bases. CDR3 size: 14 residues. Germline CDR1 MDHEN, CDR2 SYDVKM. After removal of 1 base from V and 9 bases from J, the junction contained 4 bases not matched to a gene. In DNA form, the CDR3 reads TGTGCCAGCAGTTTATTTGACAGGGGGGGGCCCCAGCATTTT. This sequence encodes CASSLFDRGGPQHF. Looking up the rest from reference TRBV28 and TRBJ1-5 gives the full variable domain: DVKVTQSSRYLVKRTGEKVFLECVQDMDHENMFWYRQDPGLGLRLIYFSYDVKMKEKGDIPEGYSVSREKKERFSLILESASTNQTSMYLCASSLFDRGGPQHFGDGTRLSIL.

This sequence joins TRBV5-6 and TRBJ2-5, with D possibly matching TRBD1 (5 bases). The J call may not be correct, given that the DNA end is closer to TRBJ2-7. Germline-derived CDR1 and CDR2 are SGHDT and YYEEEE. The CDR3 has 14 amino acids. The CDR3 bases are TGTGCCAGCAGCATCAGGGTTAGTCCCTACGAGCAGTACTTC. It codes for CASSIRVSPYEQYF.

This clone has more than one count but fewer than ten. At one end, the junction sequence differs from germline, possibly due to a read error. The chain recombines TRBV7-3 with TRBJ2-1; D unresolved. The CDR3 consists of 13 residues. Germline CDR1 and CDR2: SGHTA and FQGTGA. The CDR3 sequence: CASSVTLYNEQFF. CDR3 nucleotide sequence: TGTGCCAGCAGCGTAACACTCTACAATGAGCAGTTCTTC.

The chain employs TRBV29-1 and TRBJ1-6; tentative D call: TRBD1 (6 bases). Germline CDR1 and CDR2: SQVTM and ANQGSEA. V was cut by 4 bases and J by 7 bases, with 11 bases left in between. This CDR3 contains 13 residues. In DNA, the CDR3 is TGCAGCGTTGGTGGACAGAACAATTCACCCCTCCACTTT. Translating it yields CSVGGQNNSPLHF.

V gene TRBV30 combines with J gene TRBJ1-5; 8 bases are a match to TRBD1. V gave up 3 bases and J gave up 5 bases; unmatched junction bases: 9. The CDR3 runs 15 residues. Looked up from germline, CDR1 is GTSNPN and CDR2 is SVGIG (reference sequence). The CDR3 DNA follows: TGTGCCTGGAGCGGAGCCGGGACAGGCCATCAGCCCCAGCATTTT. Translating gives CAWSGAGTGHQPQHF.

The V call is TRBV7-6, the J call TRBJ2-7; D tentatively reads TRBD1 or TRBD2 (5 bases each). CDR1 is SGHVS, CDR2 FNYEAQ, per germline. Between the trimmed V and J ends, which lost 2 bases and 7 bases, there was a span of 15 bases. This CDR3 is built from 14 residues. The CDR3 region has the DNA TGTGCCAGCAGCTTATTAGGGACGGGCAGAGAGCAGTACTTC. The encoded protein is CASSLLGTGREQYF. Full variable domain (outside the CDR3, taken from reference TRBV7-6 and TRBJ2-7): GAGVSQSPRYKVTKRGQDVALRCDPISGHVSLYWYRQALGQGPEFLTYFNYEAQQDKSGLPNDRFSAERPEGSISTLTIQRTEQRDSAMYRCASSLLGTGREQYFGPGTRLTVT.

The V gene is TRBV7-2, the J gene TRBJ1-5; no definite D call. Between the trimmed V and J ends, which lost 1 base and 2 bases, there was a span of 6 bases. CDR3 length: 14 amino acids. Germline V gene data show CDR1 as SGHTA and CDR2 as FQGNSA. As DNA, the CDR3 is TGTGCCAGCAGCTTAGGGGTAGGCAATCAGCCCCAGCATTTT. Protein product: CASSLGVGNQPQHF. Combining the CDR3 with reference TRBV7-2 and TRBJ1-5 gives the whole variable domain GAGVSQSPSNKVTEKGKDVELRCDPISGHTALYWYRQSLGQGLEFLIYFQGNSAPDKSGLPSDRFSAERTGGSVSTLTIQRTQQEDSAVYLCASSLGVGNQPQHFGDGTRLSIL.

This chain links TRBV5-5 with TRBJ1-5; no reliable D call. This CDR3 comprises 19 residues. CDR1 SGHKS and CDR2 YYEKEE come from the germline V gene (reference sequence). V lost 1 base and J lost 0, with 20 bases in between. The CDR3 DNA reads as TGTGCCAGCAGCTTGACAGTATTCGGAAGTGAGTATAGCAATCAGCCCCAGCATTTT. Its translation: CASSLTVFGSEYSNQPQHF.

This chain connects TRBV9 to TRBJ2-7; D is unresolved. Germline V gives CDR1 SGDLS, CDR2 YYNGEE. CDR3 size: 14 residues. V lost 4 bases and J lost 2, with 13 bases in between. In DNA, the CDR3 is TGTGCCAGCAGCCCCGATGCTTGGCCCTACGAGCAGTACTTC. Its protein product is CASSPDAWPYEQYF.

This clone was detected only once. The V call is TRBV19, the J call TRBJ2-7; unclear D gene. CDR1 and CDR2 from the germline V gene are LNHDA and SQIVND (reference sequence). V lost 5 bases and J 0 bases, leaving 8 bases between the germline ends. The CDR3 extends over 13 amino acids. This CDR3 reads CASSPGSSYEQYF. Here the CDR3 DNA reads TGTGCCAGTAGTCCGGGCAGCTCCTACGAGCAGTACTTC.

This clone has just one count. The V call is TRBV2, the J call TRBJ2-7; D gene uncertain. The V end was cut by 8 bases, the J end by 3 bases, with 11 bases between. Germline values: CDR1 SNHLY, CDR2 FYNNEI. The CDR3 totals 12 residues. The CDR3 sequence is CASLDKVYEQYF. The CDR3 DNA follows: TGTGCCAGCCTGGATAAAGTCTACGAGCAGTACTTC.

This chain links TRBV27 with TRBJ2-7; perhaps D is TRBD1 or TRBD2 (5 bases each). Deletions cut 3 bases from V and 0 bases from J, with 15 bases between. The germline CDR1 and CDR2 sequences are MNHEY and SMNVEV (reference sequence). The CDR3 is made up of 16 amino acids. CDR3 sequence reads: CASSFSLGESSYEQYF. The CDR3 coding sequence is TGTGCCAGCAGTTTTTCGCTGGGGGAAAGCTCCTACGAGCAGTACTTC.

This chain connects TRBV6-5 to TRBJ1-4; D uncertain. The germline V and J ends were trimmed by 4 bases and 8 bases, with 8 bases remaining between them. Germline assignment: CDR1 MNHEY and CDR2 SVGAGI. There are 12 residues in the CDR3. In DNA form, the CDR3 reads TGTGCCAGCAGTTTCCGCGGGGAAAAACTGTTTTTT. It translates to CASSFRGEKLFF.

The chain couples TRBV5-1 to TRBJ2-1; D may match TRBD1 or TRBD2 (5 bases each). The germline V gene encodes CDR1 SGHRS and CDR2 YFSETQ. This CDR3 contains 14 residues. Trimming took 1 base from V and 6 from J, leaving 11 bases between them. The CDR3 nucleotides read TGCGCCAGCAGCTTGCCCCGGGACGGCAATGAGCAGTTCTTC. Translated: CASSLPRDGNEQFF. The full variable domain, with the rest looked up from reference TRBV5-1 and TRBJ2-1, is KAGVTQTPRYLIKTRGQQVTLSCSPISGHRSVSWYQQTPGQGLQFLFEYFSETQRNKGNFPGRFSGRQFSNSRSEMNVSTLELGDSALYLCASSLPRDGNEQFFGPGTRLTVL.

The chain has TRBV29-1 and TRBJ2-7, with D perhaps matching TRBD1 (6 bases). The CDR3 runs to 13 residues. The V end lost 7 bases, the J end lost 6 bases, and 19 bases lay between the germline ends. Germline V CDR1 and CDR2: SQVTM, ANQGSEA. The CDR3 region has the DNA TGCAGCGCCGGAACGAGAGCAGGGGTCGAGCAGTACTTC. Translation gives CSAGTRAGVEQYF.

The chain couples TRBV6-5 to TRBJ1-3, with D tentatively TRBD1 (5 bases). This CDR3 has 13 amino acids. CDR1 is MNHEY and CDR2 is SVGAGI in the germline V gene. Trimming took off 9 bases at V and 2 bases at J, with 11 bases between the two ends. The CDR3 loop is CASRRGPGNTIYF. CDR3 sequence (DNA): TGTGCCAGTCGAAGGGGACCTGGAAACACCATATATTTT.

This clone was seen just once. The chain links TRBV7-9 to TRBJ1-2; no definite D call. The germline V and J ends were trimmed by 1 base and 8 bases, with 11 bases remaining between them. Per germline, CDR1 SEHNR and CDR2 FQNEAQ (reference sequence). The CDR3 consists of 13 residues. The chain's CDR3 is CASSLESAGGYTF. For the CDR3, the DNA is TGTGCCAGCAGCTTAGAGTCGGCAGGAGGCTACACCTTC.

CDR3 DNA sequence: TGTGCCAGCAGTGAATCGATCTTCAGGGTTGGAAACACCATATATTTT. It yields the protein CASSESIFRVGNTIYF. The J gene is TRBJ1-3, the V gene TRBV2; D is perhaps TRBD1 (5 bases). There are 16 residues in the CDR3. V was cut by 2 bases and J by 3 bases, with 14 bases left in between. The germline CDR1 and CDR2 sequences are SNHLY and FYNNEI.

The rearrangement uses TRBV13 and TRBJ1-3; D unresolved. The CDR3 runs to 15 residues. Germline CDR1 reads PRHDT; CDR2 reads FYEKMQ (reference sequence). Trimming pared 5 bases from V and 2 bases from J, leaving 13 bases between. The CDR3 region is CASSPLEGPGNTIYF. In nucleotides, the CDR3 is TGTGCCAGCAGCCCCCTGGAGGGTCCTGGAAACACCATATATTTT.

The rearrangement uses TRBV7-9 and TRBJ2-5; 12 bases line up with TRBD2. V dropped 4 bases and J dropped 5; count of bases not matched to a gene: 8. The germline V gene has CDR1 SEHNR and CDR2 FQNEAQ (reference sequence). This CDR3 is 16 amino acids long. CDR3 in amino acids: CASSSPSGGAAETQYF. The CDR3 DNA is TGTGCCAGCAGCTCGCCTAGCGGGGGGGCCGCGGAGACCCAGTACTTC.

J is TRBJ1-5 and V is TRBV6-1; D not certain. CDR1 and CDR2 (germline): MNHNS, SASEGT. This CDR3 contains 16 residues. The V end lost 2 bases, the J end lost 7 bases, and 18 bases lay between the germline ends. In DNA form, the CDR3 reads TGTGCCAGCAGTGAAAGGGCAGGCTCGCGTCGGCAGCCCCAGCATTTT. Translation gives CASSERAGSRRQPQHF.

J is TRBJ1-3 and V is TRBV11-2, with 9 positions matching TRBD1. Germline assignment: CDR1 SGHAT and CDR2 FQNNGV. The CDR3 is made up of 18 amino acids. V was pared by 5 bases and J by 0 bases, with 11 bases of the junction left unmatched. The CDR3: CASSLTTGTGSSGNTIYF. The CDR3, as DNA: TGTGCCAGCAGCCTAACCACCGGGACAGGGAGCTCTGGAAACACCATATATTTT.

The chain uses TRBV5-4 and TRBJ2-3; possible D gene TRBD2, 6 bases. V lost 1 base and J 4 bases, leaving 13 bases between the germline ends. The CDR3 consists of 15 residues. Germline V gene data show CDR1 as SGHNT and CDR2 as YYREEE (reference sequence). The CDR3 sequence is CASSLRDWGADTQYF. CDR3 bases: TGTGCCAGCAGCTTGAGGGACTGGGGAGCAGATACGCAGTATTTT.

The chain joins TRBV5-4 to TRBJ2-5, with D unclear. Germline V gene data show CDR1 as SGHNT and CDR2 as YYREEE (reference sequence). Deletions cut 0 bases from V and 2 bases from J, with 5 bases between. The CDR3 is 13 amino acids. CDR3 sequence: CASSLAPQETQYF. The CDR3 DNA reads TGTGCCAGCAGCTTGGCCCCACAAGAGACCCAGTACTTC.

On this clone itself: The germline gene is not matched at one end of the junction; a read error may be the cause. This CDR3 is also generated by other DNA sequences in the sample. The rearrangement uses TRBV27 and TRBJ1-2, with D perhaps TRBD1 (6 bases). The CDR3 is 14 residues long. The germline gives CDR1 MNHEY, CDR2 SMNVEV (reference sequence). The CDR3 sequence is CASSWDKSNYGYTF. The DNA for the CDR3 is TGCGCCAGCAGTTGGGACAAGTCTAACTATGGCTACACCTTC.